The 26 T cell receptor beta chains in this list originate from one sample, sequenced in a study of CD8+CD57+ T cells in acquired aplastic anemia. Patients who underwent sequencing had shown CD8+CD57+ cell expansion by flow cytometry. Profiling that covered TCR beta VDJ and CDR3 relied on genomic DNA as its template. A single record per CDR3 protein comes from TCRdb applying MiXCR to the reads. This table has 150,000 to 200,000 distinct CDR3 sequences, around 50% appearing once. The material sequenced was sorted CD4+, CD8+, or CD8+CD57+ T cells (not recorded which) from PBMCs. These TCRs come from a human donor with aplastic anemia.

The chain has TRBV12-5 and TRBJ2-7; TRBD1 might be the D (5 bases). There are 13 residues in the CDR3. Trimming took off 10 bases at V and 0 bases at J, with 13 bases between the two ends. Germline values: CDR1 LGHNT, CDR2 FRNRAP. The CDR3 is CATQGDSSYEQYF. The CDR3 nucleotides read TGTGCTACCCAGGGTGATAGCTCCTACGAGCAGTACTTC. The full variable domain, rest sourced from reference TRBV12-5 and TRBJ2-7, is DARVTQTPRHKVTEMGQEVTMRCQPILGHNTVFWYRQTMMQGLELLAYFRNRAPLDDSGMPKDRFSAEMPDATLATLKIQPSEPRDSAVYFCATQGDSSYEQYFGPGTRLTVT.

This clonotype was observed a single time. V usage is TRBV20-1 and J usage is TRBJ2-7; D not certain. The CDR3 consists of 12 residues. Germline V gene sequence: CDR1 DFQATT, CDR2 SNEGSKA (reference sequence). V lost 5 bases, J lost 3 bases, and 11 bases lay in between. In DNA, the CDR3 is TGCAGTGCTGAAAAAATAGGCTACGAGCAGTACTTC. It encodes CSAEKIGYEQYF.

This clonotype was seen ten or more times. The chain employs TRBV4-1 and TRBJ2-3; TRBD2 matches 7 bases. This CDR3 is 17 amino acids long. V trimming: 0 bases; J trimming: 4 bases; junction bases outside the gene matches: 10. The germline V gene has CDR1 MGHRA and CDR2 YSYEKL. The CDR3 loop is CASSQDPASGLADTQYF. The CDR3 DNA sequence: TGCGCCAGCAGCCAAGATCCGGCTAGCGGTTTGGCAGATACGCAGTATTTT.

This clonotype was observed many times. This chain connects TRBV5-1 to TRBJ2-5; 9 positions match TRBD1. V trimming: 4 bases; J trimming: 5 bases; junction bases outside the gene matches: 9. The V gene's germline CDR1 is SGHRS and CDR2 YFSETQ. This CDR3 spans 15 amino acids. The CDR3 DNA follows: TGCGCCAGCAGCCGACCACAGGGGGCGGATGAGACCCAGTACTTC. Translation gives CASSRPQGADETQYF.

This clonotype was found many times. This chain links TRBV20-1 with TRBJ2-7; 7 bases match TRBD2. V lost 0 bases, J lost 2 bases, and 7 bases stayed unmatched. This CDR3 region has 15 residues. The germline V gene has CDR1 DFQATT and CDR2 SNEGSKA (reference sequence). The CDR3 sequence is CSARDLGTTPYEQYF. DNA for the CDR3: TGCAGTGCTAGAGATTTGGGGACTACCCCCTACGAGCAGTACTTC.

The sample holds many counts of this clonotype. This sequence joins TRBV7-2 and TRBJ2-1; D perhaps matches TRBD2 (5 bases). CDR1 SGHTA and CDR2 FQGNSA come from the germline V gene. The CDR3 contains 13 residues. The V end was cut by 6 bases, the J end by 7 bases, with 13 bases between. The CDR3 nucleotides read TGTGCCAGCAGACTAGGGCTATTTAATGAGCAGTTCTTC. It specifies CASRLGLFNEQFF.

This clonotype was observed a handful of times. V usage is TRBV18 and J usage is TRBJ1-5, with TRBD1 matching 7 bases. This CDR3 spans 16 amino acids. The germline CDR1 and CDR2 sequences are KGHSH and LQKENI. Trimming cost V 2 bases and J 2 bases; bases outside gene matches: 6. The CDR3 protein is CASSPTGASGNQPQHF. For the CDR3, the DNA is TGTGCCAGCTCACCAACAGGGGCATCGGGCAATCAGCCCCAGCATTTT.

The chain couples TRBV6-1 to TRBJ2-3, with no clear D. CDR3 length: 13 amino acids. The V end lost 5 bases, the J end lost 1 base, and 7 bases lay between the germline ends. The germline gives CDR1 MNHNS, CDR2 SASEGT. The CDR3: CASSISRTDTQYF. The CDR3, as DNA: TGTGCCAGCAGTATTTCACGCACAGATACGCAGTATTTT.

This clonotype was detected a few times. The chain couples TRBV2 to TRBJ1-6, with no clear D. The CDR3 totals 15 residues. Germline V lookup: CDR1 SNHLY, CDR2 FYNNEI. The V end was cut by 1 base, the J end by 3 bases, with 7 bases between. The DNA for the CDR3 is TGTGCCAGCAGTGAAGGAACTAGCTATAATTCACCCCTCCACTTT. It yields the protein CASSEGTSYNSPLHF. The entire variable domain, with the rest obtained from reference TRBV2 and TRBJ1-6, is as follows: EPEVTQTPSHQVTQMGQEVILRCVPISNHLYFYWYRQILGQKVEFLVSFYNNEISEKSEIFDDQFSVERPDGSNFTLKIRSTKLEDSAMYFCASSEGTSYNSPLHFGNGTRLTVT.

Worth noting for this clonotype: At one boundary the junction diverges from the germline segment, which might be a read error. The rearrangement uses TRBV5-4 and TRBJ2-7; TRBD1 matches at 8 bases. In germline, CDR1 is SGHNT, CDR2 YYREEE (reference sequence). This CDR3 spans 15 amino acids. The CDR3 region is CACSLSARGQDEQYF. The CDR3 DNA reads TGTGCCTGCAGCTTGTCGGCCAGGGGGCAGGACGAGCAGTACTTC.

The chain employs TRBV5-1 and TRBJ2-3; no definite D call. V was pared by 4 bases and J by 0 bases, with 3 bases between. Germline loops: CDR1 SGHRS, CDR2 YFSETQ. CDR3 length: 12 amino acids. The CDR3 here is CASSMSTDTQYF. In DNA, the CDR3 is TGCGCCAGCAGCATGAGCACAGATACGCAGTATTTT.

The rearrangement links TRBV10-3 to TRBJ1-2; D might be TRBD1 (6 bases). V was pared by 5 bases and J by 6 bases, with 13 bases between. Germline V gene sequence: CDR1 ENHRY, CDR2 SYGVKD. The CDR3 is made up of 13 amino acids. The CDR3 bases are TGTGCCATCAGTCTTGGACAGTACGATGGCTACACCTTC. Translation gives CAISLGQYDGYTF.

The chain links TRBV2 to TRBJ2-5; D is tentatively TRBD1 or TRBD2 (6 bases each). Germline loops: CDR1 SNHLY, CDR2 FYNNEI. CDR3 length: 13 residues. V was trimmed by 2 bases and J by 4 bases, leaving 8 bases between them. CDR3 nucleotides: TGTGCCAGCAGTGAATGGGGGGCAGAGACCCAGTACTTC. It encodes CASSEWGAETQYF.

Ten or more counts support this clonotype. The gene calls are TRBV20-1 and TRBJ2-5; unclear D gene. The CDR3 totals 13 residues. V was clipped by 0 bases and J by 1 base, with 6 bases between them. CDR1 DFQATT and CDR2 SNEGSKA come from the germline V gene (reference sequence). In DNA, the CDR3 is TGCAGTGCTAGAGATTCCCTCCAAGAGACCCAGTACTTC. This translates into CSARDSLQETQYF.

The genes are TRBV15 and TRBJ2-6, with TRBD1 matching over 7 bases. Germline CDR1 LNHNV, CDR2 YYDKDF (reference sequence). This CDR3 is built from 16 residues. V shed 2 bases, J shed 3 bases, and the junction held 4 bases outside the gene matches. The CDR3 loop reads CATSRSWTGGANVLTF. CDR3 in DNA: TGTGCCACCAGCAGATCCTGGACAGGTGGGGCCAACGTCCTGACTTTC.

The J gene is TRBJ1-5, the V gene TRBV10-3; D is undetermined. V lost 6 bases and J 2 bases, leaving 14 bases between the germline ends. Germline CDR1 ENHRY, CDR2 SYGVKD. The CDR3 runs to 15 residues. CDR3 in DNA: TGTGCCATCAGCGACTCAGGCGGACGCAATCAGCCCCAGCATTTT. It specifies CAISDSGGRNQPQHF.

The chain joins TRBV5-1 to TRBJ2-3, with D possibly being TRBD1 or TRBD2 (5 bases each). The CDR3 extends over 16 amino acids. Germline V gene lookup returns CDR1 SGHRS and CDR2 YFSETQ. V was clipped by 3 bases and J by 8 bases, with 22 bases between them. Here the CDR3 reads CASSSVGTDNLGTQYF. The CDR3 DNA is TGCGCCAGCAGCTCCGTCGGGACGGATAATCTCGGTACGCAGTATTTT. Full variable domain (missing parts from reference TRBV5-1 and TRBJ2-3): KAGVTQTPRYLIKTRGQQVTLSCSPISGHRSVSWYQQTPGQGLQFLFEYFSETQRNKGNFPGRFSGRQFSNSRSEMNVSTLELGDSALYLCASSSVGTDNLGTQYFGPGTRLTVL.

This clonotype appeared many times. The chain couples TRBV7-3 to TRBJ2-1; 9 bases fit TRBD1. This CDR3 has 15 residues. Trimming took 2 bases from V and 9 from J; bases not matched to a gene: 8. Germline V gene data show CDR1 as SGHTA and CDR2 as FQGTGA. The CDR3 DNA reads TGTGCCAGCAGCTTACCGGGACAGGGATTCGGTGAGCAGTTCTTC. Its translation: CASSLPGQGFGEQFF.

This clonotype was detected only once. The V gene is TRBV25-1, the J gene TRBJ2-5; the match to TRBD2 covers 9 bases. Germline loops: CDR1 MGHDK, CDR2 SYGVNS. The CDR3 is made up of 15 amino acids. With V trimmed by 3 bases and J by 5 bases, 7 bases remained unmatched. The CDR3 reads CASSDAGGPRETQYF. DNA for the CDR3: TGTGCCAGCAGTGATGCGGGAGGGCCCCGTGAGACCCAGTACTTC.

The chain carries TRBV7-9 and TRBJ1-2, with TRBD1 identical over 7 bases. J lost 8 bases, V lost 4 bases, and 7 bases had no gene match. The CDR3 consists of 13 residues. The germline gives CDR1 SEHNR, CDR2 FQNEAQ (reference sequence). The CDR3 loop reads CASSWTGEGGYTF. CDR3 bases: TGTGCCAGCAGCTGGACAGGAGAAGGGGGCTACACCTTC.

Many counts were recorded for this clonotype. This chain uses TRBV7-4 with TRBJ2-1; D may be TRBD1 (6 bases). Germline V gives CDR1 SGHVT, CDR2 SQSDAQ. This CDR3 contains 16 residues. V was clipped by 5 bases and J by 7 bases, with 21 bases between them. The CDR3 region is CASSLQGAELTNEQFF. The CDR3 DNA is TGTGCCAGCAGCCTACAGGGCGCGGAACTAACAAATGAGCAGTTCTTC.

This clonotype was counted many times. The chain employs TRBV24-1 and TRBJ2-7, with 12 bases lining up with TRBD2. CDR3 size: 16 residues. Per germline, CDR1 KGHDR and CDR2 SFDVKD. The V and J ends lost 2 bases and 6 bases, in that order; junction bases with no gene match: 7. The CDR3 nucleotides are TGTGCCACCAGTGATTCGAGACTAGCGGGAGTGGCCGAGCAGTACTTC. It translates to CATSDSRLAGVAEQYF.

A word on this clonotype: This clone may be a read error of a much larger clone one base away. As the CDR3 is not closed by the conserved phenylalanine or tryptophan, this likely results from a read error. This chain connects TRBV11-2 to TRBJ1-1, with TRBD1 identical over 7 bases. The CDR3 covers 15 residues. After removal of 4 bases from V and 3 bases from J, the junction contained 8 bases not matched to a gene. Germline V lookup: CDR1 SGHAT, CDR2 FQNNGV. As DNA, the CDR3 is TGTGCCAGCAGCTCTAGTAGACAGGGTCACACTGAAGCTTTCTCT. Amino acid sequence: CASSSSRQGHTEAFS.

Many counts were recorded for this clonotype. The chain links TRBV5-8 to TRBJ2-7; D is uncertain. Trimming removed 0 bases at V and 2 bases at J, with 12 bases between. The germline CDR1 and CDR2 sequences are SGHTS and YDEGEE. This CDR3 comprises 15 residues. CDR3 coding DNA: TGTGCCAGCAGCTTGGCCCCGGCGGACGCCTACGAGCAGTACTTC. Its translation is CASSLAPADAYEQYF.

The sample holds many counts of this clonotype. The chain is built from TRBV9 and TRBJ1-2; TRBD1 matches 9 bases. Germline CDR1 is SGDLS and CDR2 is YYNGEE. The CDR3 runs 17 residues. Trimming at V came to 3 bases and at J to 7 bases, leaving 16 bases not matched to a gene. In nucleotides, the CDR3 is TGTGCCAGCAGCGCGGAAATACAGGGGGCGGTCTTTAGTGGCTACACCTTC. Translated, it gives CASSAEIQGAVFSGYTF.

In this sample, this clonotype turned up many times. The chain joins TRBV12-3 or TRBV12-4 to TRBJ1-4; D is perhaps TRBD1 (5 bases). V lost 1 base and J lost 8, with 11 bases in between. There are 14 residues in the CDR3. This chain's CDR3 is CASSLEGVDEKLFF. In DNA, the CDR3 is TGTGCCAGCAGTTTAGAAGGGGTTGACGAAAAACTGTTTTTT.